The T cell receptor (beta chain) described here comes from a study of Ad26.COV2.S vaccination and SARS-CoV-2 variants. General observations from the study: From the TCR breadth and depth analyses, total T cell responses may have been underestimated. Greater spike-specific TCR breadth was seen in vaccine recipients than in placebo recipients.

This clone was seen more than once but under ten times. Its antigen is not known. Germline V gene data show CDR1 as SGHRS and CDR2 as YFSETQ. This CDR3 comprises 17 residues. V lost 5 bases to trimming and J lost 2 bases, with 17 bases between them. Treatment indicated: approximately 18 received Ad26.COV2.S at low or high dose, single or two shots; about 5 received placebo; per-sample allocation not given. Samples came from day 63 after the first vaccine or placebo injection. TCRdb's copy holds only in-frame clones and misses some; the assay was immunoSEQ multiplex PCR. The sample has hundreds of thousands of clones; about 90% are singletons.

The receptor was derived from a person aged 18 to 59 who received the Ad26.COV2.S COVID-19 vaccine or a placebo. The input for sequencing was peripheral blood, taken in a trial of Ad26.COV2.S vaccine versus placebo. V and J are TRBV5-1 and TRBJ2-6, with D maybe TRBD1 (6 bases). CDR3 protein: CASSMGHGDPGANVLTF. The CDR3 nucleotides read TGCGCCAGCAGTATGGGACACGGGGATCCTGGGGCCAACGTCCTGACTTTC.